This TCR beta chain was recovered during a study of identical twins. TCRdb itself ran the 5' RACE reads through MiXCR, one entry per CDR3 protein. The data hold about 480,000 distinct CDR3 sequences, with 13% to 15% observed a single time. Healthy Caucasian donors formed the entire cohort. CDR1 is SGHDN, CDR2 FVKESK, per germline. Trimming left V 1 base short and J 7 bases short, with 8 bases between. CDR3 length: 13 amino acids. This clonotype was observed a few times. The same data also contributed to another study, on yellow fever vaccine responses in identical twins.

The specimen sequenced was CD4+ T cells sorted from blood. This clonotype was sampled from a woman between 18 and 29 years old in good health. The rearrangement joins TRBV14 to TRBJ2-4; D possibly corresponds to TRBD2 (6 bases). The CDR3 nucleotides read TGTGCCAGCAGCCAAGCTGGGGGGAACATTCAGTACTTC. Translated, it gives CASSQAGGNIQYF.